Listed here is a single T cell receptor beta chain. Its recognized antigen is unknown. Base qualities are not provided; no much larger clone lies one nucleotide away. The donors were included in the validation cohort of approximately 130 subjects, a group kept apart from the approximately 690-subject first cohort. In the germline V gene, CDR1 corresponds to SGHNT and CDR2 to YENEEA. V has 4 bases trimmed and J has 3 bases trimmed; junction bases matching no gene number 11. Measured from the cysteine to the phenylalanine, the CDR3 is 18 residues long. Only the CDR3 portion is preserved as DNA: 54 bases, with reading frame beginning at the first base. The sample originates from a study of cytomegalovirus exposure and HLA in healthy donors (dated by TCRdb to between 2016 and 2019). Study-wide context: According to a later analysis, the roughly 130 validation repertoires were produced on the same platform as the 600 to 850 repertoires of the first cohort. The study was designed to test whether signatures of past pathogen exposure could be identified by cataloging public T cell receptors. A separate validation cohort of approximately 120 different subjects was used in addition to the roughly 720-subject first cohort. To predict cytomegalovirus infection status, the study brought together high-throughput TCR immunosequencing, statistical association of individual TCRs with disease status, and machine learning. What the work shows at the level of the full study, not this receptor alone: In a later analysis, TCRs clustered in the first cohort were found to also tend to co-occur in the roughly 120 validation repertoires, with approximately 95% of cluster scores above 0. The classifier was reported to diagnose cytomegalovirus status with high specificity and sensitivity in both the original cohort and the validation cohort. Across donors, most TCR sequences were observed very rarely, whereas some public TCRs were present in many individuals. All 120 or so repertoires were used to score co-occurrence in the validation cohort in a later analysis, because that analysis had no HLA typing for the cohort. According to the authors, the approach could potentially be generalized to other disease states and immunological phenotypes. A few of the identified cytomegalovirus-associated TCR beta chains were confirmed in vitro to be specific for cytomegalovirus antigens. The study gave a list of over 150 TCR beta chains associated with cytomegalovirus.

Library generation was performed with the immunoSEQ multiplex PCR assay. The original methods were these. To diagnose cytomegalovirus status from the catalog of TCR beta chain sequences, a statistical classification framework was built. The clones in this table, taken by TCRdb from immuneACCESS, are in-frame only. Not every clone is retained; where verified, under half of the shortfall comes from an unresolved V gene, and the cause of the rest is unknown. That table supplies the V and J calls and clone size; D and trimming were determined from the DNA. Here the sample has about 130,000 clones; about nine tenths occur a single time. About 2% of the sample is in the top ten clones.

This TCR was sampled from a woman aged 18-29 years in good health and CMV-seronegative. The rearrangement joined TRBV11-3 to TRBJ2-3, and TRBD2 aligns with 12 junction nucleotides. The specimen was PBMCs. The DNA sequence is given as TGTGCCAGCAGCTCTTGGACTAGCGGGGAGGTAGGGACAGATACGCAGTATTTT. Its coded protein is CASSSWTSGEVGTDTQYF.